The 13 T cell receptor beta chains given below trace back to one sample, sequenced in a study of molecular identifiers for immune sequencing clone quantification (dated by TCRdb to the late 2010s). Library prep was done by PCR. Instrument used: NextSeq 500. TCRdb itself trimmed the public reads at Q25 with fastp, ran MiXCR and retained productive beta chains. Rows with one shared CDR3 protein collapse into an entry with the most common genes and DNA. For this sample there are over 300,000 distinct CDR3 sequences; roughly a quarter appear just once. About 0.7% of the sample goes to the ten largest clones. Sequencing was carried out using naive CD8+ T cells from blood, with Jurkat cell RNA spiked in. The cell subset or site label, as the study defines it: FACS-sorted CD8+CD4-CCR7+CD45RA+ naive T cells. Receptors were obtained from a human donor in good health. Some libraries in this study had Jurkat cell RNA spiked in.

Note on this clonotype: A much larger clone is a single base away; this may be a read error. The chain links TRBV7-9 to TRBJ1-1; D is ambiguous. This CDR3 is built from 16 residues. Trimming shortened V by 2 bases and J by 4 bases, and 17 bases separated the two germline ends. The germline V gene has CDR1 SEHNR and CDR2 FQNEAQ (reference sequence). CDR3 protein: CASSLLPGLKSTEAFF. The CDR3 DNA reads as TGTGCCAGCAGCTTATTGCCCGGTCTCAAGAGCACTGAAGCTTTCTTT.

A few counts support this clonotype. This chain joins TRBV28 and TRBJ2-7; 7 bases are shared with TRBD1. The CDR3 is 14 amino acids. Germline V gives CDR1 MDHEN, CDR2 SYDVKM. J gave up 1 base and V 4 bases, and 4 bases lay outside the gene matches. CDR3 region: CASSSWDSSYEQYF. Here the CDR3 DNA reads TGTGCCAGCAGTTCCTGGGACAGTTCCTACGAGCAGTACTTC.

Points on this clonotype: The junction shows a germline mismatch at one end, possibly a read error. The chain has TRBV20-1 and TRBJ2-3, with D possibly being TRBD1 or TRBD2 (5 bases each). CDR1 DFQATT and CDR2 SNEGSKA come from the germline V gene (reference sequence). The CDR3 has 15 residues. The CDR3 region has the DNA TGCAGTGCTCCCGGGGCGGGCGAAGGCACAGCTACGCAGTATTTT. This encodes CSAPGAGEGTATQYF.

This clonotype was picked up a small number of times. Here the CDR3 omits its conserved ending phenylalanine or tryptophan, so a read error is the likely source. The DNA is omitted, as the CDR3 cannot be located on it reliably, and the CDR3 follows TCRdb's listing. This sequence joins TRBV6-2 or TRBV6-3 and TRBJ2-5; the D call in the table, TRBD2, was not verified against the DNA. With termini counted, the CDR3 has 14 amino acids. Germline V gives CDR1 MNHEY, CDR2 SVGEGT. CDR3 loop: CASSYSAGGPQETR.

This rearrangement joins TRBV28 to TRBJ2-7; 7 bases are shared with TRBD1. The germline V gene encodes CDR1 MDHEN and CDR2 SYDVKM. J lost 3 bases, V lost 5 bases, and 13 bases had no gene match. The CDR3 consists of 16 residues. CDR3 region: CASSATSRDSNYEQYF. Here the CDR3 DNA reads TGTGCCAGCAGTGCCACCAGCCGGGACAGCAACTACGAGCAGTACTTC.

The chain employs TRBV7-2 and TRBJ2-3, with no clear D. Trimming stripped 2 bases from V and 0 bases from J, with 15 bases between. This CDR3 comprises 17 residues. Germline V gene lookup returns CDR1 SGHTA and CDR2 FQGNSA. CDR3 bases: TGTGCCAGCAGCTTATTCCCTCCGGACCCCAGCACAGATACGCAGTATTTT. Protein: CASSLFPPDPSTDTQYF.

This chain connects TRBV19 to TRBJ2-3; D remains unclear. Trimming cost V 5 bases and J 1 base, with 16 bases left between them. This CDR3 has 16 residues. Germline assignment: CDR1 LNHDA and CDR2 SQIVND (reference sequence). The CDR3 region has the DNA TGTGCCAGTAGTGGTGAGACGGTTTCTGGCACAGATACGCAGTATTTT. Its translation is CASSGETVSGTDTQYF.

The chain recombines TRBV7-6 with TRBJ2-7, with D possibly being TRBD1 or TRBD2 (6 bases each). Germline-derived CDR1 and CDR2 are SGHVS and FNYEAQ. The CDR3 extends over 14 amino acids. The V gene lost 5 bases and the J gene lost 3 bases, with 14 bases spanning the gap. The CDR3 loop is CASSPPQGGYEQYF. The DNA of the CDR3 is TGTGCCAGCAGCCCCCCACAGGGAGGCTACGAGCAGTACTTC.

This clonotype was seen only once. A much larger clone lies one base from this, so it may be a read error. The chain combines TRBV6-5 with TRBJ2-3, with D uncertain. The CDR3 is made up of 15 amino acids. Trimming removed 2 bases from V and 5 bases from J, with 14 bases in between. Germline V gene sequence: CDR1 MNHEY, CDR2 SVGAGI. DNA of the CDR3: TGTGCCAGCAGTTACAGCGAGATCGGTATAGATACGCAGTATTTT. The encoded protein is CASSYSEIGIDTQYF.

This chain joins TRBV19 and TRBJ1-1; the match to TRBD1 covers 8 bases. The CDR3 consists of 17 residues. With 3 bases clipped from V and 3 bases from J, the junction kept 12 bases outside the gene matches. Germline V gene data show CDR1 as LNHDA and CDR2 as SQIVND (reference sequence). This CDR3 reads CASSIPGAGGFYTEAFF. DNA of the CDR3: TGTGCCAGTAGTATTCCCGGGGCAGGGGGCTTTTACACTGAAGCTTTCTTT. The full variable domain, its missing parts supplied by reference TRBV19 and TRBJ1-1, is DGGITQSPKYLFRKEGQNVTLSCEQNLNHDAMYWYRQDPGQGLRLIYYSQIVNDFQKGDIAEGYSVSREKKESFPLTVTSAQKNPTAFYLCASSIPGAGGFYTEAFFGQGTRLTVV.

This clonotype was seen ten or more times. CDR3 DNA sequence: TGCAGCGCAGGGACAGGGGACACCGGGGAGCTGTTTTTT. It specifies CSAGTGDTGELFF. The V and J genes are TRBV29-1 and TRBJ2-2, with 10 bases lining up with TRBD1. The J segment lost 3 bases and the V segment lost 7 bases, leaving 2 bases of the junction unmatched. Germline V gene lookup returns CDR1 SQVTM and CDR2 ANQGSEA. The CDR3 extends over 13 amino acids.

This clonotype appeared a few times. The CDR3 protein is CASSFQPRVGDTQYF. The CDR3 nucleotides are TGTGCCAGCAGCTTTCAGCCCCGCGTCGGAGATACGCAGTATTTT. This rearrangement joins TRBV7-2 to TRBJ2-3; D unclear. The length of the CDR3 is 15 residues. Germline values: CDR1 SGHTA, CDR2 FQGNSA. The V end was cut by 3 bases, the J end by 5 bases, with 15 bases between.

This clonotype was observed at least ten times. The V gene is TRBV5-5, the J gene TRBJ2-7, with D uncertain. The CDR3 is made up of 13 amino acids. CDR1 is SGHKS and CDR2 is YYEKEE in the germline V gene (reference sequence). Trimming took 7 bases from V and 0 from J, leaving 11 bases between them. The CDR3 sequence: CASRAGPSYEQYF. The CDR3 DNA reads as TGTGCCAGCCGTGCCGGGCCCTCCTACGAGCAGTACTTC.